The next 10 T cell receptor beta chains were all read from a single sample in a study of identical twins. MiXCR was run by TCRdb on the 5' RACE reads, yielding one entry per CDR3 protein. The top ten hold 13% to 15% of the sample, which has about 200,000 distinct CDR3 sequences, over 5.5% seen once. The same sample was also used in a study of T cells expressing NK-cell markers.

Input material: CD8+ T cells sorted from blood. The source is a young woman in good health.

The gene calls are TRBV21-1 and TRBJ1-1; no DNA check was done on the table's D call, TRBD1. TRBV21-1 is a listed pseudogene. The CDR3 consists of 13 residues. The CDR3 sequence: CASSKDPVPEAFF. CDR3 bases: TGTGCCAGCAGCAAAGATCCCGTTCCTGAAGCTTTCTTT.

In this sample, this clonotype turned up many times. V and J are TRBV11-2 and TRBJ1-1; a weak D match, TRBD1 (6 bases). CDR1 is SGHAT, CDR2 FQNNGV, per germline. The CDR3 sequence is 13 residues long. Deletions cut 3 bases from V and 9 bases from J, with 14 bases between. The CDR3 nucleotides read TGTGCCAGCAGCTTTGACGGGACAAATAAAGCTTTCTTT. Translation gives CASSFDGTNKAFF.

This chain connects TRBV6-1 to TRBJ2-4, with a possible D match to TRBD1 (6 bases). The V end was cut by 6 bases, the J end by 0 bases, with 21 bases between. The CDR3 runs to 18 residues. The V gene's germline CDR1 is MNHNS and CDR2 SASEGT. CDR3 nucleotide sequence: TGTGCCAGCAGCCCGGTAGCTACAGGGAATCGAGCCAAAAACATTCAGTACTTC. Amino acid sequence: CASSPVATGNRAKNIQYF.

This clonotype was detected many times. This chain links TRBV5-1 with TRBJ2-1, with D perhaps TRBD2 (6 bases). Germline assignment: CDR1 SGHRS and CDR2 YFSETQ. CDR3 length: 15 residues. The V gene lost 0 bases and the J gene lost 2 bases, with 9 bases spanning the gap. This CDR3 reads CASSLEAGPYNEQFF. CDR3 sequence (DNA): TGCGCCAGCAGCTTGGAGGCGGGGCCCTACAATGAGCAGTTCTTC.

The V and J genes are TRBV5-5 and TRBJ2-7; 9 bases match TRBD1. CDR3 length: 14 amino acids. From germline, CDR1 is SGHKS and CDR2 YYEKEE (reference sequence). With 9 bases clipped from V and 4 bases from J, the junction kept 11 bases outside the gene matches. DNA for the CDR3: TGTGCCAACAGGTCCGGGACAGGGCTTTACGAGCAGTACTTC. The encoded protein is CANRSGTGLYEQYF.

This clonotype occurred many times. The CDR3 protein is CASQGNLLYGYTF. In DNA, the CDR3 is TGTGCCAGTCAGGGTAACTTGCTCTATGGCTACACCTTC. This sequence joins TRBV10-3 and TRBJ1-2; tentative D call: TRBD1 (5 bases). The ends were cut back, 10 bases at V and 4 bases at J, with 16 bases in the middle. This CDR3 comprises 13 residues. Looked up from germline, CDR1 is ENHRY and CDR2 is SYGVKD.

This clonotype was detected a few times. The chain combines TRBV7-9 with TRBJ1-1; TRBD1 agrees at 9 bases. The CDR3 runs 16 residues. V trimming: 5 bases; J trimming: 0 bases; junction bases outside the gene matches: 7. CDR1 is SEHNR and CDR2 is FQNEAQ in the germline V gene (reference sequence). CDR3 DNA: TGTGCCAGCAGCGCGGACAGGGGTATCATGAACACTGAAGCTTTCTTT. As protein: CASSADRGIMNTEAFF.

This clonotype occurred a few times. A junction end diverges from the germline sequence, so it may reflect a read error. The genes are TRBV7-7 and TRBJ2-1; D possibly corresponds to TRBD1 (5 bases). This CDR3 contains 18 residues. From germline, CDR1 is SSHAT and CDR2 FNYEAQ (reference sequence). CDR3 sequence reads: CASSRRLGLPSSYNEQFF. CDR3 nucleotide sequence: TGTGCTAGCAGCCGGCGATTGGGGCTACCGAGCTCCTACAATGAGCAGTTCTTC.

This clonotype was counted at least ten times. The chain employs TRBV7-9 and TRBJ1-1, with D unresolved. The CDR3 totals 12 residues. The V end lost 5 bases, the J end lost 5 bases, and 9 bases lay between the germline ends. Germline V gives CDR1 SEHNR, CDR2 FQNEAQ (reference sequence). The chain's CDR3 is CASSPEVTEAFF. CDR3 nucleotides: TGTGCCAGCAGCCCTGAGGTAACTGAAGCTTTCTTT.

The gene calls are TRBV6-1 and TRBJ1-2; D is unclear. The CDR3 sequence is 13 residues long. From germline, CDR1 is MNHNS and CDR2 SASEGT. V lost 2 bases, J lost 4 bases, and 8 bases lay in between. CDR3 sequence: CASSEPAPYGYTF. The CDR3 DNA follows: TGTGCCAGCAGTGAACCGGCCCCCTATGGCTACACCTTC.